The 15 T cell receptor beta chains listed next were all sequenced from one sample in a study of blood T cell repertoires in COVID-19 (TCRdb year 2020). The library was obtained by the immunoSEQ multiplex PCR assay. Held by TCRdb, this immuneACCESS table contains in-frame sequences only and omits some clones. Under half of the omission traces to an unresolved V gene where checked; the cause of the rest is unknown. The sample table contains about 50,000 clones; only one count was recorded for around nine tenths of them. The ten top clones hold approximately 15% of the sample. The sample was peripheral blood. These receptor sequences come from a man in his 60s with active or convalescent COVID-19.

The chain couples TRBV30 to TRBJ1-5; a weak D match, TRBD1 (5 bases). The CDR3 loop spans 14 amino acids. Germline V lookup: CDR1 GTSNPN, CDR2 SVGIG (reference sequence). V was cut by 3 bases and J by 3 bases, with 12 bases left in between. CDR3 region: CAWSGTANNQPQHF. CDR3 sequence (DNA): TGTGCCTGGAGCGGGACTGCAAACAATCAGCCCCAGCATTTT.

Only one count was recorded for this clone. The chain has TRBV3-1 (or the pseudogene TRBV3-2) and TRBJ2-2, with D possibly being TRBD2 (7 bases). Germline V gene data show CDR1 as LGHDT and CDR2 as YNNKEL (reference sequence). Trimming removed 1 base from V and 5 bases from J, with 14 bases in between. CDR3 length: 16 residues. This chain's CDR3 is CASSQAGGPWTGELFF. CDR3 in DNA: TGTGCCAGCAGCCAAGCCGGGGGGCCGTGGACCGGGGAGCTGTTTTTT.

The chain recombines TRBV12-3 or TRBV12-4 with TRBJ1-1; D is unclear. The CDR3 runs 13 residues. V lost 6 bases and J lost 0, with 8 bases in between. CDR3 bases: TGTGCCAGCAGCTTTAACATGAACACTGAAGCTTTCTTT. It yields the protein CASSFNMNTEAFF.

The chain links TRBV11-2 to TRBJ1-1; possible D gene TRBD1, 6 bases. V lost 4 bases to trimming and J lost 3 bases, with 15 bases between them. This CDR3 has 15 residues. The germline gives CDR1 SGHAT, CDR2 FQNNGV. CDR3 DNA sequence: TGTGCCAGCAGCTCCCTCCAGGGGCGGTACACTGAAGCTTTCTTT. This gives the protein CASSSLQGRYTEAFF.

The chain is built from TRBV6-5 and TRBJ2-3, with D hard to call. The ends were cut back, 6 bases at V and 2 bases at J, with 12 bases in the middle. This CDR3 has 14 amino acids. Germline lookup yields CDR1 MNHEY and CDR2 SVGAGI. The CDR3 sequence is CASRFSLNTDTQYF. In nucleotides, the CDR3 is TGTGCCAGCAGATTTAGCTTAAACACAGATACGCAGTATTTT.

The chain links TRBV30 to TRBJ1-6, with 7 bases lining up with TRBD1. The V segment lost 1 base and the J segment 10 bases; nucleotides outside the gene matches: 7. CDR1 is GTSNPN, CDR2 SVGIG, per germline (reference sequence). This CDR3 contains 14 residues. CDR3 protein: CAWSEGTEGSPLHF. The CDR3 DNA reads as TGTGCCTGGAGTGAGGGGACAGAGGGCTCACCCCTCCACTTT.

The chain is built from TRBV11-2 and TRBJ1-1; D perhaps matches TRBD1 (6 bases). The CDR3 extends over 18 amino acids. Trimming pared 1 base from V and 3 bases from J, leaving 21 bases between. Germline loops: CDR1 SGHAT, CDR2 FQNNGV. The CDR3, as DNA: TGTGCCAGCAGCTTAGTAGGGACAACAAACAAGCGGTACACTGAAGCTTTCTTT. Its translation: CASSLVGTTNKRYTEAFF.

In its sample, this clone was seen a few times. The gene calls are TRBV19 and TRBJ1-5; 8 bases line up with TRBD1. Per the germline V gene, CDR1 is LNHDA and CDR2 is SQIVND (reference sequence). There are 12 residues in the CDR3. The V gene end was trimmed by 5 bases and the J gene end by 11 bases; junction bases not matched to a gene: 5. The CDR3, as DNA: TGTGCCAGTAGTCTACAGGGGGAAGCCCAGCATTTT. Protein: CASSLQGEAQHF.

V and J are TRBV29-1 and TRBJ1-4; no reliable D call. Between the trimmed V and J ends, which lost 0 bases and 8 bases, there was a span of 4 bases. The CDR3 runs to 11 residues. Germline V lookup: CDR1 SQVTM, CDR2 ANQGSEA. CDR3 region: CSVEELEKLFF. CDR3 DNA sequence: TGCAGCGTTGAAGAACTAGAAAAACTGTTTTTT. Full variable domain (remainder filled in from reference TRBV29-1 and TRBJ1-4): SAVISQKPSRDICQRGTSLTIQCQVDSQVTMMFWYRQQPGQSLTLIATANQGSEATYESGFVIDKFPISRPNLTFSTLTVSNMSPEDSSIYLCSVEELEKLFFGSGTQLSVL.

This chain connects TRBV27 to TRBJ2-7, with a tentative D call TRBD1 (6 bases). The CDR3 runs to 14 residues. Germline CDR1 reads MNHEY; CDR2 reads SMNVEV (reference sequence). V was shortened by 6 bases and J by 5 bases, with 17 bases between the two germline ends. The chain's CDR3 is CASRIGQGIHEQYF. In nucleotides, the CDR3 is TGTGCCAGCAGGATCGGGCAGGGGATCCACGAGCAGTACTTC.

The chain combines TRBV4-1 with TRBJ1-1; D perhaps matches TRBD1 (6 bases). CDR1 and CDR2 from the germline V gene are MGHRA and YSYEKL. Trimming removed 4 bases at V and 0 bases at J, with 27 bases between. The CDR3 runs 20 residues. CDR3 nucleotide sequence: TGCGCCAGCAGCCGCCGGGCTATAAGTACGGGGACAAACATGAACACTGAAGCTTTCTTT. Translated, it gives CASSRRAISTGTNMNTEAFF.

The CDR3 DNA reads TGTGCCAGCAGGATACAGGTCACTGAAGCTTTCTTT. Translation: CASRIQVTEAFF. J is TRBJ1-1 and V is TRBV2, with D possibly matching TRBD1 (5 bases). CDR1 SNHLY and CDR2 FYNNEI come from the germline V gene. V shed 6 bases and J shed 4 bases, with 9 bases lying between them. The CDR3 runs to 12 residues.

J is TRBJ1-5 and V is TRBV18; D may be TRBD1 (6 bases). Germline V gene data show CDR1 as KGHSH and CDR2 as LQKENI. This CDR3 has 15 amino acids. Trimming cost V 1 base and J 3 bases, with 10 bases left between them. The CDR3 DNA is TGTGCCAGCTCACCACGGGGACAAATCAATCAGCCCCAGCATTTT. Translating gives CASSPRGQINQPQHF.

This clone was counted only a few times. V usage is TRBV4-1 and J usage is TRBJ2-3; D possibly corresponds to TRBD1 (5 bases). CDR1 is MGHRA and CDR2 is YSYEKL in the germline V gene. Trimming took off 1 base at V and 6 bases at J, with 8 bases between the two ends. The CDR3 is 13 amino acids. The CDR3 reads CASSQGGMDTQYF. Written as DNA, the CDR3 is TGCGCCAGCAGCCAAGGGGGCATGGATACGCAGTATTTT.

The J gene is TRBJ2-7, the V gene TRBV5-1; TRBD1 is a possible D gene (6 bases). Trimming took off 4 bases at V and 0 bases at J, with 11 bases between the two ends. CDR1 is SGHRS and CDR2 is YFSETQ in the germline V gene. This CDR3 is 14 amino acids long. The CDR3 coding sequence is TGCGCCAGCAGCCTCACAGGGAGCTCCTACGAGCAGTACTTC. It yields the protein CASSLTGSSYEQYF.